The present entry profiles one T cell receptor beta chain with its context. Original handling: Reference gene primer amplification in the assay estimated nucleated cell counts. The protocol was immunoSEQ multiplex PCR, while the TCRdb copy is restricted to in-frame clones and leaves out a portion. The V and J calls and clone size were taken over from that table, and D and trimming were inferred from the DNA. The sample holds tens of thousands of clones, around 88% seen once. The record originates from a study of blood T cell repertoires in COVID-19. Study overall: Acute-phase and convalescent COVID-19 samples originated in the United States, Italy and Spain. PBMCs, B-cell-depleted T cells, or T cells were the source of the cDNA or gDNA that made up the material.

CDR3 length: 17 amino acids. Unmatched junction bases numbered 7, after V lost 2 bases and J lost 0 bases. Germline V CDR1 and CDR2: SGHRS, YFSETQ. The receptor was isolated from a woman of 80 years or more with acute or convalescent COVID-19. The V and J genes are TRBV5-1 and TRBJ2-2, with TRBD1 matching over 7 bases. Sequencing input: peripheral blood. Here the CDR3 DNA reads TGCGCCAGCAGCTTCACAGGGGCGATAACGAACACCGGGGAGCTGTTTTTT. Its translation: CASSFTGAITNTGELFF. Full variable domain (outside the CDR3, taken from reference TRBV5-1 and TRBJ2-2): KAGVTQTPRYLIKTRGQQVTLSCSPISGHRSVSWYQQTPGQGLQFLFEYFSETQRNKGNFPGRFSGRQFSNSRSEMNVSTLELGDSALYLCASSFTGAITNTGELFFGEGSRLTVL.